The 27 T cell receptor beta chains given below trace back to one sample, sequenced in a study of shared clonotypes between healthy human individuals. Libraries were prepared by immunoSEQ multiplex PCR; TCRdb keeps only in-frame clonotypes and omits some of them. In the table there are about 2.3 million clones, about 92% of which are singletons. Sequenced sample: naive CD4+ T cells from PBMCs. Subset here: CD45RA+ positively selected. The receptor source for this set is a man between 18 and 29 years old in good health. Some clones in this sample may be carry-over from other donors' samples.

CDR3 region: CASSQDLYKDRVYNEQFF. DNA of the CDR3: TGTGCCAGCAGCCAAGATCTTTACAAGGACAGGGTCTACAATGAGCAGTTCTTC. V gene TRBV14 combines with J gene TRBJ2-1, with 8 bases lining up with TRBD1. CDR3 length equals 18 residues. V was pared by 0 bases and J by 3 bases, with 10 bases of the junction left unmatched. The germline gives CDR1 SGHDN, CDR2 FVKESK.

The rearrangement joins TRBV28 to TRBJ2-4; tentative D call: TRBD1 (6 bases). The CDR3 spans 15 residues. Germline CDR1 is MDHEN and CDR2 is SYDVKM. V was trimmed by 6 bases and J by 1 base, leaving 13 bases between them. CDR3 loop: CASRLLGQAKNIQYF. CDR3 nucleotides: TGTGCCAGCAGACTCCTCGGACAGGCCAAAAACATTCAGTACTTC.

V usage is TRBV11-3 and J usage is TRBJ2-3; 11 bases agree with TRBD2. The germline gives CDR1 SGHNT, CDR2 YENEEA. This CDR3 has 17 residues. Trimming at V came to 2 bases and at J to 2 bases, leaving 6 bases not matched to a gene. The CDR3 loop is CASSLLGLAVHTDTQYF. CDR3 DNA: TGTGCCAGCAGCTTACTGGGACTAGCGGTCCACACAGATACGCAGTATTTT.

The V gene is TRBV7-3, the J gene TRBJ2-7; D unresolved. V was shortened by 3 bases and J by 0 bases, with 12 bases between the two germline ends. CDR1 is SGHTA, CDR2 FQGTGA, per germline. The CDR3 contains 15 residues. This CDR3 is CASSLMRTSSYEQYF. As DNA, the CDR3 is TGTGCCAGCAGCTTGATGCGCACAAGCTCCTACGAGCAGTACTTC. The full variable domain, rest sourced from reference TRBV7-3 and TRBJ2-7, is GAGVSQTPSNKVTEKGKYVELRCDPISGHTALYWYRQSLGQGPEFLIYFQGTGAADDSGLPNDRFFAVRPEGSVSTLKIQRTERGDSAVYLCASSLMRTSSYEQYFGPGTRLTVT.

The chain carries TRBV30 and TRBJ2-5; D may be TRBD2 (5 bases). The J call may be incorrect, as the DNA end agrees better with TRBJ2-7. The CDR3 has 13 residues. CDR1 and CDR2 (germline): GTSNPN, SVGIG (reference sequence). The CDR3, as DNA: TGTGCCTCCCAGGAATCGGGGTCCTACGAGCAGTACTTC. Residues: CASQESGSYEQYF.

The chain combines TRBV9 with TRBJ1-1; D is undetermined. V was clipped by 0 bases and J by 7 bases, with 10 bases between them. Germline loops: CDR1 SGDLS, CDR2 YYNGEE. The CDR3 loop spans 13 amino acids. The CDR3 DNA is TGTGCCAGCAGCGTAGTATCCGGAAGTGAAGCTTTCTTT. It yields the protein CASSVVSGSEAFF.

CDR3 sequence (DNA): TGTGCCAGCAGTTTCCTAGACAGGGTGGAGACCCAGTACTTC. Encoded protein: CASSFLDRVETQYF. The chain combines TRBV27 with TRBJ2-5; 7 bases line up with TRBD1. There are 14 residues in the CDR3. J gave up 5 bases and V 3 bases, and 6 bases lay outside the gene matches. Germline assignment: CDR1 MNHEY and CDR2 SMNVEV (reference sequence).

The chain uses TRBV7-9 and TRBJ2-2; possibly TRBD1 for D (6 bases). Germline V gene sequence: CDR1 SEHNR, CDR2 FQNEAQ (reference sequence). The V end lost 4 bases, the J end lost 5 bases, and 14 bases lay between the germline ends. This CDR3 is 15 amino acids long. The CDR3 nucleotides are TGTGCCAGCAGCTCCCTAACAGGGCGTACCGGGGAGCTGTTTTTT. Translating it yields CASSSLTGRTGELFF.

The J gene is TRBJ1-1, the V gene TRBV11-2; the D is unclear. V lost 5 bases and J lost 6, with 13 bases in between. CDR1 SGHAT and CDR2 FQNNGV come from the germline V gene. The CDR3 spans 13 residues. CDR3 nucleotides: TGTGCCAGCAGCCGAACTATCGGGGCTGAAGCTTTCTTT. Translated, it gives CASSRTIGAEAFF.

The chain links TRBV28 to TRBJ2-5, with D possibly being TRBD2 (7 bases). With 5 bases removed from V and 3 bases from J, the gap between germline ends came to 16 bases. Per germline, CDR1 MDHEN and CDR2 SYDVKM. The CDR3 loop spans 15 amino acids. This CDR3 is CASSLAGAGKETQYF. The CDR3 DNA reads TGTGCCAGCAGTCTCGCGGGGGCGGGTAAAGAGACCCAGTACTTC.

V and J are TRBV2 and TRBJ2-7, with D possibly matching TRBD2 (6 bases). V was clipped by 4 bases and J by 4 bases, with 23 bases between them. Germline CDR1 SNHLY, CDR2 FYNNEI. CDR3 size: 17 residues. The CDR3 sequence: CASSGRGISTVPYEQYF. As DNA, the CDR3 is TGTGCCAGCAGTGGGAGGGGCATCTCCACGGTCCCTTACGAGCAGTACTTC. The entire variable domain, with the rest obtained from reference TRBV2 and TRBJ2-7, is as follows: EPEVTQTPSHQVTQMGQEVILRCVPISNHLYFYWYRQILGQKVEFLVSFYNNEISEKSEIFDDQFSVERPDGSNFTLKIRSTKLEDSAMYFCASSGRGISTVPYEQYFGPGTRLTVT.

The DNA of the CDR3 is TGTGCCAGCAGCCTAGGTGGACTAGCGGGAGGTCCAGATACGCAGTATTTT. Its protein is CASSLGGLAGGPDTQYF. The genes are TRBV11-1 and TRBJ2-3; 14 positions match TRBD2. Germline V gene lookup returns CDR1 SGHAT and CDR2 FQDESV (reference sequence). After removal of 5 bases from V and 4 bases from J, the junction contained 8 bases not matched to a gene. The CDR3 has 17 amino acids.

CDR3 bases: TGTGCCAGCAGCTTAGATGTGGATTCGTCTGAAGCTTTCTTT. Amino acids: CASSLDVDSSEAFF. The chain recombines TRBV7-9 with TRBJ1-1; D call uncertain. Trimming left V 1 base short and J 6 bases short, with 12 bases between. CDR1 SEHNR and CDR2 FQNEAQ come from the germline V gene (reference sequence). The CDR3 runs 14 residues.

The gene calls are TRBV28 and TRBJ2-5, with 12 positions matching TRBD1. CDR1 is MDHEN and CDR2 is SYDVKM in the germline V gene. The CDR3 has 16 amino acids. The junction had 6 bases not matched to a gene; V was cut back by 2 bases and J by 5 bases. The CDR3 loop reads CASSLSGTGGAETQYF. In DNA form, the CDR3 reads TGTGCCAGCAGTTTAAGCGGGACAGGGGGCGCGGAGACCCAGTACTTC.

The V call is TRBV28, the J call TRBJ2-5; 8 positions match TRBD2. This CDR3 is 13 amino acids long. The germline CDR1 and CDR2 sequences are MDHEN and SYDVKM. Unmatched junction bases numbered 5, after V lost 6 bases and J lost 5 bases. CDR3 residues: CASRYGLAETQYF. CDR3 DNA: TGTGCCAGCAGATACGGACTAGCCGAGACCCAGTACTTC.

The V gene is TRBV15, the J gene TRBJ2-7, with TRBD1 identical over 7 bases. CDR1 and CDR2 from the germline V gene are LNHNV and YYDKDF (reference sequence). The trim removed 1 base at V and 2 bases at J, leaving 11 bases unmatched. This CDR3 is 17 amino acids long. The CDR3 nucleotides are TGTGCCACCAGCAGAGCAGGGGGAGTTCCTCTGCCCTACGAGCAGTACTTC. This gives the protein CATSRAGGVPLPYEQYF.

This clone was counted once. This chain joins TRBV5-1 and TRBJ1-2; unclear D gene. Germline CDR1 SGHRS, CDR2 YFSETQ. The CDR3 runs 13 residues. With 0 bases removed from V and 8 bases from J, the gap between germline ends came to 11 bases. The CDR3: CASSLDSRPGYTF. As DNA, the CDR3 is TGCGCCAGCAGCTTGGACAGTCGACCGGGCTACACCTTC.

As for this clone: The same CDR3 is also encoded by other DNA sequences in this sample. This chain uses TRBV11-2 with TRBJ1-5; D is undetermined. The CDR3 length is 13 residues. In germline, CDR1 is SGHAT, CDR2 FQNNGV. Trimming removed 2 bases from V and 4 bases from J, with 6 bases in between. The CDR3 DNA is TGTGCCAGCAGCTTAAGCCTTAATCAGCCCCAGCATTTT. This sequence encodes CASSLSLNQPQHF. Full variable domain (remainder filled in from reference TRBV11-2 and TRBJ1-5): EAGVAQSPRYKIIEKRQSVAFWCNPISGHATLYWYQQILGQGPKLLIQFQNNGVVDDSQLPKDRFSAERLKGVDSTLKIQPAKLEDSAVYLCASSLSLNQPQHFGDGTRLSIL.

V usage is TRBV18 and J usage is TRBJ2-3; 9 bases are a match to TRBD1. CDR1 is KGHSH and CDR2 is LQKENI in the germline V gene. V lost 4 bases, J lost 4 bases, and 6 bases stayed unmatched. This CDR3 has 15 amino acids. The CDR3 here is CASSLQGAGADTQYF. The DNA for the CDR3 is TGTGCCAGCTCACTACAGGGGGCCGGTGCAGATACGCAGTATTTT.

The gene calls are TRBV28 and TRBJ1-1, with 7 bases identical to TRBD1. In germline, CDR1 is MDHEN, CDR2 SYDVKM. The J segment lost 4 bases and the V segment lost 5 bases, leaving 7 bases of the junction unmatched. This CDR3 has 14 amino acids. CDR3 in amino acids: CASSLHRGGTEAFF. Here the CDR3 DNA reads TGTGCCAGCAGTCTGCACAGGGGAGGCACTGAAGCTTTCTTT.

The CDR3 nucleotides are TGTGCCAGCAGACCCGAAGTATGGGACAGGATGTCCAATGAGCAGTTCTTC. It translates to CASRPEVWDRMSNEQFF. The rearrangement uses TRBV28 and TRBJ2-1; 8 nucleotides match TRBD1. This CDR3 is built from 17 residues. With V trimmed by 6 bases and J by 6 bases, 16 bases remained unmatched. CDR1 is MDHEN and CDR2 is SYDVKM in the germline V gene.

This chain's CDR3 is CASYPGGGQETQYF. CDR3 bases: TGCGCCAGTTATCCGGGGGGAGGCCAAGAGACCCAGTACTTC. V is TRBV5-1 and J is TRBJ2-5, with 7 bases aligning to TRBD2. This CDR3 has 14 amino acids. Germline assignment: CDR1 SGHRS and CDR2 YFSETQ. V was clipped by 8 bases and J by 1 base; unmatched bases: 8.

This clone was picked up one time. V usage is TRBV2 and J usage is TRBJ1-2, with 7 bases that match TRBD1. Germline lookup yields CDR1 SNHLY and CDR2 FYNNEI. This CDR3 is built from 14 residues. After removal of 0 bases from V and 11 bases from J, the junction contained 9 bases not matched to a gene. CDR3 nucleotides: TGTGCCAGCAGTGAAGCCACGCCAGGGGGAAGGTACACCTTC. It is translated as CASSEATPGGRYTF.

This sequence joins TRBV28 and TRBJ2-3; no clear D gene. This CDR3 is built from 13 residues. V shed 5 bases and J shed 3 bases, with 9 bases lying between them. Germline loops: CDR1 MDHEN, CDR2 SYDVKM. The CDR3 DNA reads as TGTGCCAGCAGTCGACCAGCAACAGATACGCAGTATTTT. Its translation is CASSRPATDTQYF.

A remark on this clone: Distinct nucleotide sequences in the sample also encode this CDR3. V usage is TRBV5-1 and J usage is TRBJ2-2; 13 bases match TRBD2. Germline V lookup: CDR1 SGHRS, CDR2 YFSETQ. CDR3 length: 17 residues. V trimming: 4 bases; J trimming: 2 bases; junction bases outside the gene matches: 5. CDR3 nucleotide sequence: TGCGCCAGCAGCCTAAGGACTAGCGGGGGAAACACCGGGGAGCTGTTTTTT. It translates to CASSLRTSGGNTGELFF.

This chain joins TRBV28 and TRBJ1-2; no definite D call. Per the germline V gene, CDR1 is MDHEN and CDR2 is SYDVKM. The CDR3 has 13 residues. The V gene lost 2 bases and the J gene lost 4 bases, with 8 bases spanning the gap. Written as DNA, the CDR3 is TGTGCCAGCAGTTTAGGTCCAGGCTATGGCTACACCTTC. Translation: CASSLGPGYGYTF.

V is TRBV29-1 and J is TRBJ1-4; the D gene is possibly TRBD1 (6 bases). V gave up 6 bases and J gave up 4 bases, with 15 bases separating them. CDR1 is SQVTM, CDR2 ANQGSEA, per germline. The CDR3 is 14 residues long. Written as DNA, the CDR3 is TGCAGCGTCCTCGGGGGGGCCCTTAATGAAAAACTGTTTTTT. Residues: CSVLGGALNEKLFF.